These T cell receptor beta chains were read from a single sample in a study of CD8 T cells in ankylosing spondylitis. TCRdb re-called the 5' RACE reads through MiXCR, storing one row per CDR3 protein. The data hold roughly 240,000 distinct CDR3 sequences, with under 35% observed a single time. Sequenced: blood, either unsorted or a sorted T cell fraction (not recorded which). The receptors derive from a male donor with ankylosing spondylitis or in good health (not recorded which). Each CDR3 is given with its conserved first and last residue. A D gene is named only where the DNA matches it firmly. Not every row has a clone size; where given, it reads once, few, many or a size class.

CDR3 protein: CASSDGGGALNEQFF; CDR3 DNA: TGTGCCAGCAGTGATGGCGGGGGGGCTTTGAATGAGCAGTTCTTC; V gene: TRBV6-4; J gene: TRBJ2-1; clone size: .; D gene: TRBD2
CDR3 protein: CAWSPMGFTGEQYF; CDR3 DNA: TGTGCCTGGAGTCCCATGGGATTCACCGGCGAGCAGTACTTC; V gene: TRBV30; J gene: TRBJ2-7; clone size: few; D gene: .
CDR3 protein: CASSVGGGRADTQYF; CDR3 DNA: TGTGCCAGCAGCGTAGGGGGGGGCCGCGCAGATACGCAGTATTTT; V gene: TRBV9; J gene: TRBJ2-3; clone size: .; D gene: .
CDR3 protein: CAITPTGPLGEQFF; CDR3 DNA: TGTGCCATCACCCCGACAGGACCCCTAGGGGAGCAGTTCTTC; V gene: TRBV10-3; J gene: TRBJ2-1; clone size: few; D gene: .
CDR3 protein: CSASRTGEPYEQYF; CDR3 DNA: TGCAGTGCTTCGAGGACGGGAGAACCCTACGAGCAGTACTTC; V gene: TRBV20-1; J gene: TRBJ2-7; clone size: few; D gene: .
CDR3 protein: CASSYFGDLAEAFF; CDR3 DNA: TGTGCCAGCAGTTATTTTGGGGACTTGGCTGAAGCTTTCTTT; V gene: TRBV6-5; J gene: TRBJ1-1; clone size: few; D gene: .
CDR3 protein: CSARDTGVWTQYF; CDR3 DNA: TGCAGTGCTAGAGATACAGGAGTTTGGACCCAGTACTTC; V gene: TRBV20-1; J gene: TRBJ2-5; clone size: few; D gene: .
CDR3 protein: CASRQTGTGVKYF; CDR3 DNA: TGTGCCAGCAGGCAAACCGGGACAGGGGTCAAGTACTTC; V gene: TRBV27; J gene: TRBJ2-7; clone size: .; D gene: TRBD1
CDR3 protein: CASSLVSANNEQFF; CDR3 DNA: TGCGCCAGCAGCTTGGTCAGCGCAAACAATGAGCAGTTCTTC; V gene: TRBV5-1; J gene: TRBJ2-1; clone size: .; D gene: .
CDR3 protein: CSAISTSSSYEQYF; CDR3 DNA: TGCAGTGCTATATCGACCAGCAGCTCCTACGAGCAGTACTTC; V gene: TRBV20-1; J gene: TRBJ2-7; clone size: few; D gene: .
CDR3 protein: CATSREGGSGTVGEFF; CDR3 DNA: TGTGCCACCAGCAGAGAGGGGGGTTCCGGGACGGTCGGGGAGTTCTTC; V gene: TRBV15; J gene: TRBJ2-1; clone size: .; D gene: .
CDR3 protein: CSAPGTYEQYF; CDR3 DNA: TGCAGTGCTCCCGGGACCTACGAGCAGTACTTC; V gene: TRBV20-1; J gene: TRBJ2-7; clone size: few; D gene: .
CDR3 protein: CASSTTTSGADNEQFF; CDR3 DNA: TGTGCCAGCAGCACAACCACTAGCGGGGCTGACAATGAGCAGTTCTTC; V gene: TRBV7-6; J gene: TRBJ2-1; clone size: .; D gene: TRBD2
CDR3 protein: CASSQGQAGWPQHF; CDR3 DNA: TGTGCCAGCAGCCAGGGGCAGGCAGGTTGGCCCCAGCATTTT; V gene: TRBV12-3/TRBV12-4; J gene: TRBJ1-5; clone size: .; D gene: .
CDR3 protein: CASSFSAGDEQFF; CDR3 DNA: TGTGCCAGCAGTTTCTCAGCGGGGGATGAGCAGTTCTTC; V gene: TRBV12-3/TRBV12-4; J gene: TRBJ2-1; clone size: few; D gene: TRBD2
CDR3 protein: CASSPSVASTDTQYF; CDR3 DNA: TGTGCCAGCAGCCCCTCCGTAGCTAGCACAGATACGCAGTATTTT; V gene: TRBV11-2; J gene: TRBJ2-3; clone size: once; D gene: .
CDR3 protein: CASAFQGGSSYEQYF; CDR3 DNA: TGTGCCAGCGCATTTCAAGGGGGCAGCTCCTACGAGCAGTACTTC; V gene: TRBV28; J gene: TRBJ2-7; clone size: .; D gene: TRBD1
CDR3 protein: CSVAVGPSSYNEQFF; CDR3 DNA: TGCAGCGTTGCTGTTGGGCCGAGCTCCTACAATGAGCAGTTCTTC; V gene: TRBV29-1; J gene: TRBJ2-1; clone size: .; D gene: .
CDR3 protein: CASTEGLEGTQYF; CDR3 DNA: TGTGCCAGCACCGAGGGACTAGAGGGGACCCAGTACTTC; V gene: TRBV3-1; J gene: TRBJ2-5; clone size: .; D gene: TRBD2
CDR3 protein: CSVDTGGSRSDTQYF; CDR3 DNA: TGCAGCGTCGACACAGGGGGCAGTAGGTCAGATACGCAGTATTTT; V gene: TRBV29-1; J gene: TRBJ2-3; clone size: .; D gene: TRBD1
CDR3 protein: CASRNTGEGQFF; CDR3 DNA: TGTGCCAGCAGAAATACAGGGGAGGGGCAGTTCTTC; V gene: TRBV6-5; J gene: TRBJ2-1; clone size: few; D gene: .
CDR3 protein: CASTPFGGPRDEQYF; CDR3 DNA: TGCGCCAGCACCCCGTTCGGTGGCCCACGGGACGAGCAGTACTTC; V gene: TRBV5-1; J gene: TRBJ2-7; clone size: .; D gene: .
CDR3 protein: CASSLGRTGFPQSYEQYF; CDR3 DNA: TGTGCCAGCAGCTTGGGCCGGACAGGGTTTCCCCAATCCTACGAGCAGTACTTC; V gene: TRBV5-6; J gene: TRBJ2-7; clone size: .; D gene: TRBD1
CDR3 protein: CASSPQSVVQWAFF; CDR3 DNA: TGTGCCAGCAGTCCACAGAGCGTGGTTCAGTGGGCTTTCTTT; V gene: TRBV12-3/TRBV12-4; J gene: TRBJ1-1; clone size: few; D gene: .
CDR3 protein: CATSNLESPLAGGPLDTQYF; CDR3 DNA: TGTGCCACCAGCAATTTAGAATCGCCACTAGCGGGGGGTCCATTAGATACGCAGTATTTT; V gene: TRBV15; J gene: TRBJ2-3; clone size: .; D gene: TRBD2
CDR3 protein: CSAVREPFGNTIYF; CDR3 DNA: TGCAGCGCCGTCCGGGAACCCTTTGGAAACACCATATATTTT; V gene: TRBV29-1; J gene: TRBJ1-3; clone size: .; D gene: .
CDR3 protein: CASSPRPALTSGNTIYF; CDR3 DNA: TGTGCCAGCAGTCCTAGACCCGCCTTAACCTCTGGAAACACCATATATTTT; V gene: TRBV6-1; J gene: TRBJ1-3; clone size: .; D gene: .
CDR3 protein: CSARDPGWDSNQPQHF; CDR3 DNA: TGCAGTGCTAGAGATCCGGGGTGGGATAGCAATCAGCCCCAGCATTTT; V gene: TRBV20-1; J gene: TRBJ1-5; clone size: .; D gene: .
CDR3 protein: CATSRDFWDRGGGTGELFF; CDR3 DNA: TGTGCCACCAGCAGAGACTTTTGGGACAGGGGAGGTGGCACCGGGGAGCTGTTTTTT; V gene: TRBV15; J gene: TRBJ2-2; clone size: .; D gene: TRBD1
CDR3 protein: CASSHVVHEQFF; CDR3 DNA: TGTGCCAGCAGCCACGTAGTCCATGAGCAGTTCTTC; V gene: TRBV12-3/TRBV12-4; J gene: TRBJ2-1; clone size: .; D gene: .
CDR3 protein: CSAIFPRITDTQYF; CDR3 DNA: TGCAGTGCTATCTTCCCCAGGATCACAGATACGCAGTATTTT; V gene: TRBV20-1; J gene: TRBJ2-3; clone size: .; D gene: .
CDR3 protein: CASQRPTGELFF; CDR3 DNA: TGTGCCAGTCAGCGGCCCACCGGGGAGCTGTTTTTT; V gene: TRBV12-3/TRBV12-4; J gene: TRBJ2-2; clone size: .; D gene: .
CDR3 protein: CASSLALRGVTDTQYF; CDR3 DNA: TGTGCCAGCAGCTTAGCCCTGAGAGGGGTGACAGATACGCAGTATTTT; V gene: TRBV7-2; J gene: TRBJ2-3; clone size: .; D gene: .
CDR3 protein: CASSVAGTENTIYF; CDR3 DNA: TGTGCCAGCAGCGTAGCCGGGACCGAAAACACCATATATTTT; V gene: TRBV9; J gene: TRBJ1-3; clone size: .; D gene: .
CDR3 protein: CASSPDRVETQYF; CDR3 DNA: TGCGCCAGCAGCCCGGACAGGGTAGAGACCCAGTACTTC; V gene: TRBV5-1; J gene: TRBJ2-5; clone size: .; D gene: TRBD1
CDR3 protein: CAISDLGTEAFF; CDR3 DNA: TGTGCCATCAGTGACCTGGGCACTGAAGCTTTCTTT; V gene: TRBV10-3; J gene: TRBJ1-1; clone size: .; D gene: .
CDR3 protein: CSARPDRTTDTQYF; CDR3 DNA: TGCAGTGCTAGGCCAGACAGGACGACAGATACGCAGTATTTT; V gene: TRBV20-1; J gene: TRBJ2-3; clone size: few; D gene: .
CDR3 protein: CASSRGQLNSPLHF; CDR3 DNA: TGTGCCAGCAGTCGGGGACAGCTAAATTCACCCCTCCACTTT; V gene: TRBV12-3/TRBV12-4; J gene: TRBJ1-6; clone size: .; D gene: TRBD1
CDR3 protein: CASSPGQPNEKLFF; CDR3 DNA: TGCGCCAGCAGCCCTGGACAGCCCAATGAAAAACTGTTTTTT; V gene: TRBV5-1; J gene: TRBJ1-4; clone size: .; D gene: .
CDR3 protein: CASSMGTGVYEQYF; CDR3 DNA: TGTGCCAGCAGTATGGGGACAGGGGTGTACGAGCAGTACTTC; V gene: TRBV7-2; J gene: TRBJ2-7; clone size: .; D gene: TRBD1
CDR3 protein: CASSLGSGANVLTF; CDR3 DNA: TGTGCCAGCAGTTTAGGTTCTGGGGCCAACGTCCTGACTTTC; V gene: TRBV12-3/TRBV12-4; J gene: TRBJ2-6; clone size: many; D gene: .
CDR3 protein: CASSYGQGATDTQYF; CDR3 DNA: TGTGCCAGCAGTTACGGACAGGGGGCCACAGATACGCAGTATTTT; V gene: TRBV6-5; J gene: TRBJ2-3; clone size: few; D gene: TRBD1
CDR3 protein: CSAPSGQGASDTQYF; CDR3 DNA: TGCAGTGCTCCTTCGGGACAGGGGGCGTCAGATACGCAGTATTTT; V gene: TRBV20-1; J gene: TRBJ2-3; clone size: .; D gene: TRBD1
CDR3 protein: CASGAGGRDTQYF; CDR3 DNA: TGTGCCAGCGGGGCAGGGGGCAGGGATACGCAGTATTTT; V gene: TRBV7-2; J gene: TRBJ2-3; clone size: few; D gene: TRBD1
CDR3 protein: CASRDGVGNQPQHF; CDR3 DNA: TGTGCCAGCCGCGACGGAGTGGGCAATCAGCCCCAGCATTTT; V gene: TRBV27; J gene: TRBJ1-5; clone size: .; D gene: .
CDR3 protein: CASSSGTVADTQYF; CDR3 DNA: TGCGCCAGCAGTTCCGGGACAGTGGCCGATACGCAGTATTTT; V gene: TRBV5-1; J gene: TRBJ2-3; clone size: few; D gene: TRBD1